Listed below are T cell receptor beta chains from one sample, sequenced in a study of siplizumab effects on memory and regulatory T cells. Data came from immunoSEQ multiplex PCR; TCRdb stores just in-frame clones and leaves some out. The repertoire holds some 6,000 clones, with around 58% as singletons. Sequenced material: effector memory CD8+ T cells sorted from blood. The receptors were sampled from a human donor in good health. Both conserved end residues are part of each CDR3. The order of the fields is J gene, D gene, V gene, CDR3 protein. D genes are given only for firm matches.

TRBJ2-7 | TRBD2 | TRBV10-2 | CASSVGAGGPYEQYF
TRBJ1-6 | - | TRBV21-1 | CASSKDVPNSPLHF
TRBJ1-4 | - | TRBV7-9 | CASSSMTGEKLFF
TRBJ2-6 | - | TRBV6-4 | CASSGSSSSGANVLTF
TRBJ2-1 | TRBD2 | TRBV9 | CASSVAWGGLDEQFF
TRBJ1-1 | TRBD1 | TRBV6-5 | CASRRQGYTEAFF
TRBJ2-3 | - | TRBV6-4 | CASSDSSSSSTDTQYF
TRBJ2-1 | TRBD1 | TRBV5-5 | CASSLRTGEGNEQFF
TRBJ1-1 | - | TRBV27 | CASTQGMNTEAFF
TRBJ2-3 | TRBD1 | TRBV28 | CASSSTGTGITDTQYF
TRBJ2-1 | - | TRBV6-6 | CASSPGIPYNEQFF
TRBJ1-5 | - | TRBV28 | CASSQYRSYQPQHF
TRBJ2-1 | - | TRBV7-9 | CASSLVVRTATGNEQFF
TRBJ2-2 | - | TRBV27 | CASSLISRVDTGELFF
TRBJ2-1 | - | TRBV7-5 | CVRSFSDLAGANEQFF
TRBJ1-2 | - | TRBV5-6 | CASSLYSYGYTF
TRBJ2-7 | - | TRBV19 | CASSHYTPDRSYEQYF
TRBJ2-5 | - | TRBV7-3 | CASSLIGGVQETQYF
TRBJ2-1 | - | TRBV6-4 | CASSDSTSGAQEQFF
TRBJ1-6 | - | TRBV6-1 | CASSDPGAHVTPLHF
TRBJ2-1 | TRBD2 | TRBV6-1 | CASSEEAGGVRVEQFF
TRBJ1-1 | - | TRBV14 | CASSQKFGGGRKSYTEAFF
TRBJ2-7 | TRBD1 | TRBV6-5 | CASSYTGDEQYF
TRBJ2-5 | TRBD2 | TRBV5-1 | CASTSESGGAGETQYF
TRBJ1-2 | - | TRBV5-4 | CASSLYGENYGYTF
TRBJ2-3 | - | TRBV4-1 | CASSSPGLPSDTQYF
TRBJ1-6 | - | TRBV27 | CASSFQPNSPLHF
TRBJ1-4 | - | TRBV29-1 | CSVVGQLNEKLFF
TRBJ2-3 | TRBD1 | TRBV15 | CATTKGQGDTDTQYF
TRBJ2-3 | TRBD2 | TRBV15 | CATSRERAGGTDTQYF
TRBJ1-2 | TRBD1 | TRBV19 | CASSWTGGFGYTF
TRBJ1-1 | - | TRBV27 | CASSLGGVTEAFF
TRBJ1-2 | - | TRBV6-4 | CASKSGDGHGYTF
TRBJ1-1 | - | TRBV7-6 | CASSLGQGATEAFF
TRBJ2-2 | - | TRBV4-3 | CASSQAETGELFF
TRBJ2-6 | - | TRBV4-3 | CASSQEGISGANVLTF